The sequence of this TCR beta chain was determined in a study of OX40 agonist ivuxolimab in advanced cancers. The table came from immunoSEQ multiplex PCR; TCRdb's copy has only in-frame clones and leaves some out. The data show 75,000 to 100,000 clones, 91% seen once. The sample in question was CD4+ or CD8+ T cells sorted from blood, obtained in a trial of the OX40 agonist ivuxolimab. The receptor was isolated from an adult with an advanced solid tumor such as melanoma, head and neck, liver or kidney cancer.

CDR3 loop: CASSLRLNTEAFF. Here the CDR3 DNA reads TGTGCCAGCAGCTTAAGGTTGAACACTGAAGCTTTCTTT. This chain joins TRBV7-9 and TRBJ1-1; D not certain. Germline CDR1 is SEHNR and CDR2 is FQNEAQ (reference sequence). This CDR3 region has 13 residues. V was shortened by 2 bases and J by 0 bases, with 4 bases between the two germline ends.